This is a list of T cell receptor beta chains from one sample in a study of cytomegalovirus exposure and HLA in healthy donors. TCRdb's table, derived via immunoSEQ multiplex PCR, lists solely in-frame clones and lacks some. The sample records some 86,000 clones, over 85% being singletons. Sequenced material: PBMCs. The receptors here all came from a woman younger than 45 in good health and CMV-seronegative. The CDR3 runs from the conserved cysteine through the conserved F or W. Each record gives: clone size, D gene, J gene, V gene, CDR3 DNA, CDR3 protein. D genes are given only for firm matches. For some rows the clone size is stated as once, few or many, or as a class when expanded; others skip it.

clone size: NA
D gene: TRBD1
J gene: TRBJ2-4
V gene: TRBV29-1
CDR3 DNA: TGCAGCGTGAGGGACAGATTAACCAAAAACATTCAGTACTTC
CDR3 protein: CSVRDRLTKNIQYF

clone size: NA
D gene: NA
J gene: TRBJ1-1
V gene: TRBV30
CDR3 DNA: TGTGCCTGGAGTCTGGTCAAGGGGATCACTGAAGCTTTCTTT
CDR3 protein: CAWSLVKGITEAFF

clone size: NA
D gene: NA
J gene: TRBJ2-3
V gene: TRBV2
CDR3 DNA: TGTGCCAGCAGTTACCTTAGCAGTACCACAGATACGCAGTATTTT
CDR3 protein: CASSYLSSTTDTQYF

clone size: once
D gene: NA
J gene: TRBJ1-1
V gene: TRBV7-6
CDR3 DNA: TGTGCCAGCAGCTTAGCGCAGGTCACGGGAGCTGAAGCTTTCTTT
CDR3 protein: CASSLAQVTGAEAFF

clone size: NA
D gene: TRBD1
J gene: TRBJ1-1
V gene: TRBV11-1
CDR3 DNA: TGTGCCAGCAGCTTATCCCCCCAGGGGGAGAACACTGAAGCTTTCTTT
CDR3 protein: CASSLSPQGENTEAFF

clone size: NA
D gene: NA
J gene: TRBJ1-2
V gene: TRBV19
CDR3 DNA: TGTGCCAGTAGTAGTGACAGAGGCTACACCTTC
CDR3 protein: CASSSDRGYTF

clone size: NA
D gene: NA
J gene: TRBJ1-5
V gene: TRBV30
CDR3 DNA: TGTGCCTGGAGTGGTCTAGCGGGCAATCAGCCCCAGCATTTT
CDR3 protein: CAWSGLAGNQPQHF

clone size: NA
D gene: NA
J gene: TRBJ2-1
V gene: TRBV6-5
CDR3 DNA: TGTGCCAGCAGTTACTCATGGGGCGAGCTAAATGAGCAGTTCTTC
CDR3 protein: CASSYSWGELNEQFF

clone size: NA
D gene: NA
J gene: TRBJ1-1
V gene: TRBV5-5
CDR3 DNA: TGTGCCAGCAGCTTTGGCACAGGGCTTGAAGCTTTCTTT
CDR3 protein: CASSFGTGLEAFF

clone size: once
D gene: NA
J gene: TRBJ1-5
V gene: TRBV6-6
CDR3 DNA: TGTGCCAGCATCACCGGTAATTTGGGCAATCAGCCCCAGCATTTT
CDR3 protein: CASITGNLGNQPQHF

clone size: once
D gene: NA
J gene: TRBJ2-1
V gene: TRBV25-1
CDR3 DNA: TGTGCCAGCAGTGTCGGCCCAGGCAATGAGCAGTTCTTC
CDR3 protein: CASSVGPGNEQFF

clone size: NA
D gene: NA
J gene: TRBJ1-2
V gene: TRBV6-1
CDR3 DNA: TGTGCCAGCAGAATAGACGGTAGCTGGGGCTACACCTTC
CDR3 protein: CASRIDGSWGYTF

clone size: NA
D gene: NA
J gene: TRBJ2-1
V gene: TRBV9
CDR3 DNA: TGTGCCAGCAGCGAGGCTGGGAGCTCCTACAATGAGCAGTTCTTC
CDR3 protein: CASSEAGSSYNEQFF

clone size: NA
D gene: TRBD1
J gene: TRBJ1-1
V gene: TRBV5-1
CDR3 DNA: TGCGCCAGCAGCTATAATACTGGGACAGCATTCACTGAAGCTTTCTTT
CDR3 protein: CASSYNTGTAFTEAFF

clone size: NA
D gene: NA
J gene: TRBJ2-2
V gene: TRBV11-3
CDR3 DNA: TGTGCCAGCAGCTTATACGCAGGGGCCGGGGAGCTGTTTTTT
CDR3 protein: CASSLYAGAGELFF

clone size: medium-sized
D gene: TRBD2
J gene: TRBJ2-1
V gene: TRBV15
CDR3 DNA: TGTGCCACCAGCCGCCCGGGACTAGAGATCAATGAGCAGTTCTTC
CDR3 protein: CATSRPGLEINEQFF

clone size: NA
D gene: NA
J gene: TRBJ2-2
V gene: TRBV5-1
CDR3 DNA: TGCGCCAGCAGCGCTTCCGGGACTGAGACGGGGGAGCTGTTTTTT
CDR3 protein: CASSASGTETGELFF

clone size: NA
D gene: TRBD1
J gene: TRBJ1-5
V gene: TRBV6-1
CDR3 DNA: TGTGCCAGTAAACCCCAGGGGGCCATTAATCAGCCCCAGCATTTT
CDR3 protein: CASKPQGAINQPQHF

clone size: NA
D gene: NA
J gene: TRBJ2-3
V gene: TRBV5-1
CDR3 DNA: TGCGCCAGCAGCGCAGCGAACCCTTCAGATACGCAGTATTTT
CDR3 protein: CASSAANPSDTQYF

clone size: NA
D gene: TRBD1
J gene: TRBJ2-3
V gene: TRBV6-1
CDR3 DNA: TGTGCCAGCAGATCAGGGGGTCGAAATACGCAGTATTTT
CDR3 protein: CASRSGGRNTQYF

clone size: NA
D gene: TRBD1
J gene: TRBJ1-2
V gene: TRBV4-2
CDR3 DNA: TGTGCCAGCAGCCAAGAGCGGGGACAGGGTACAGGCTACACCTTC
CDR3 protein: CASSQERGQGTGYTF

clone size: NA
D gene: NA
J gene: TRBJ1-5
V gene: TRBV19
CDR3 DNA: TGTGCCAGTAGTCAGAGGACAGCGAGCAATCAGCCCCAGCATTTT
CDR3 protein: CASSQRTASNQPQHF

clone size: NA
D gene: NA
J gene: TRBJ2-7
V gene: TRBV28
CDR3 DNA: TGTGCCAGCAGTCCGTCGGTTTACGAGCAGTACTTC
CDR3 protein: CASSPSVYEQYF

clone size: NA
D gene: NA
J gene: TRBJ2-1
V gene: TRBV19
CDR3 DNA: TGTGCCAGTACGGGGGGCGCAAGCAAATTTTTGGATGAGCAGTTCTTC
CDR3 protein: CASTGGASKFLDEQFF

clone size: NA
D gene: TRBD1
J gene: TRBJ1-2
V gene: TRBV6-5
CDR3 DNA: TGTGCCAGCAGTACGCGGACAGGCCAAACCTATGGCTACACCTTC
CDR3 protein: CASSTRTGQTYGYTF

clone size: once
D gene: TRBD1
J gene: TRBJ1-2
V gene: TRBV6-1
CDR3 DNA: TGTGCCAGCAGTGGACAGGGGACGGGAGACTATGGCTACACCTTC
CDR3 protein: CASSGQGTGDYGYTF

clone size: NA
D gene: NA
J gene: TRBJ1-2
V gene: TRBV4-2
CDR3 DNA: TGTGCCAGCAGCCAAGAAAGGGGGGGGCGCGGAGACTATGGCTACACCTTC
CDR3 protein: CASSQERGGRGDYGYTF

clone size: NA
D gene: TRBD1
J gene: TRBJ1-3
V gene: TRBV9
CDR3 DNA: TGTGCCAGCAGCGTATTCTATGGGACAGGGATCTCTGGAAACACCATATATTTT
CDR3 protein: CASSVFYGTGISGNTIYF

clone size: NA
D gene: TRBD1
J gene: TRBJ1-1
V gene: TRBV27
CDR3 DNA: TGTGCCAGCAGAAAACAGGGGGCAAATGAAGCTTTCTTT
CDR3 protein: CASRKQGANEAFF

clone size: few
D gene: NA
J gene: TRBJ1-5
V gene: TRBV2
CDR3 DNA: TGTGCCAGCAGTTCGAGGGGAGGGCAGCCCCAGCATTTT
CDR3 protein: CASSSRGGQPQHF

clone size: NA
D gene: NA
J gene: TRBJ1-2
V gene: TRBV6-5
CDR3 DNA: TGTGCCAGCAAGGAGGGGACCGTCTATGGCTACACCTTC
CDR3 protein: CASKEGTVYGYTF

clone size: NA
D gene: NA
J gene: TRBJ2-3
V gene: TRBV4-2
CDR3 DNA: TGTGCCAGCAGCCAAGATCGTACGGGAGCTAGCACAGATACGCAGTATTTT
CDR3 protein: CASSQDRTGASTDTQYF

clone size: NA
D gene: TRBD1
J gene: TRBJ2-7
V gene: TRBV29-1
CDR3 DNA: TGCAGCGTGGAGGGACAGGGAGGTTCCTACGAGCAGTACTTC
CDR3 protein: CSVEGQGGSYEQYF

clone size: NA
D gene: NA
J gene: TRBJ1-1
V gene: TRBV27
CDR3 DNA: TGTGCCAGCAGGAAGGGAGGGGGAGCTTTCTTT
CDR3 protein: CASRKGGGAFF

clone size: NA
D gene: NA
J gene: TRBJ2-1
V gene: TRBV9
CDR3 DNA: TGTGCCAGCAGCGTAGAGGGGTTGTGGTTGGGGTTCGATGAGCAGTTCTTC
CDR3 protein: CASSVEGLWLGFDEQFF

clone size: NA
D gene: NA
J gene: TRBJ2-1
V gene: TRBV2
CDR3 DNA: NA
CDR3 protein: CASILDILAHEQFF

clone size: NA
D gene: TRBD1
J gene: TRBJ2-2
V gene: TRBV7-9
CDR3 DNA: TGTGCCAGCAGCCTACCTACCGGGACAGGACCATCGAACACCGGGGAGCTGTTTTTT
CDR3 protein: CASSLPTGTGPSNTGELFF

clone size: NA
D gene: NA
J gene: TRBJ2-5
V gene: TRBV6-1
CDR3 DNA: TGTGCCAGCAGGCCTGGAGTGGAGACCCAGTACTTC
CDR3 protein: CASRPGVETQYF

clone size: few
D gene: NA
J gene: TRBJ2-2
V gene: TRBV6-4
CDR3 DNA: TGTGCCAGCAGTGACTCGAGCACCGGGGAGCTGTTTTTT
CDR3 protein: CASSDSSTGELFF

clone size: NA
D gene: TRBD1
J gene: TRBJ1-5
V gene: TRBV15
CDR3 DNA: TGTGCCACCAGCAGAGATGGGGGACAGAATCAGCCCCAGCATTTT
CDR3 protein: CATSRDGGQNQPQHF

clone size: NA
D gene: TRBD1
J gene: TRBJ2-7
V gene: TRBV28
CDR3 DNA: TGTGCCAGCAGCCAAGGGGGCGCGAAACCCTACGAGCAGTACTTC
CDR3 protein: CASSQGGAKPYEQYF

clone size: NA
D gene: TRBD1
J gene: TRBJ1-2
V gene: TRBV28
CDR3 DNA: TGTGCCAGCGAGAGGGGACAGGGGGTTCTAGAGTATGGCTACACCTTC
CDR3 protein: CASERGQGVLEYGYTF

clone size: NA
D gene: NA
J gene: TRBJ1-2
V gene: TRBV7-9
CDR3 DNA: TGTGCCAGCAGCTTAACCCGGCCGAGGGAAAACTATGGCTACACCTTC
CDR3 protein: CASSLTRPRENYGYTF

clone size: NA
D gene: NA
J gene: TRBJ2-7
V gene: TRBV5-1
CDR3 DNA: TGCGCCAGCAGCTTGGAACAGCCTTCCTACGAGCAGTACTTC
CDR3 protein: CASSLEQPSYEQYF

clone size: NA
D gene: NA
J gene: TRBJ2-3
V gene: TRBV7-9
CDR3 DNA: TGTGCCAGCAGCTTAACCATAAGCGGGGATACGCAGTATTTT
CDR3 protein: CASSLTISGDTQYF

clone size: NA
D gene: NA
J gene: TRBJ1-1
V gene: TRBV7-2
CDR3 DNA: TGTGCCAGCAGACCCCCTCAGACTGAAGCTTTCTTT
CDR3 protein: CASRPPQTEAFF